Sequencing of this T cell receptor beta chain was carried out in a study of cytomegalovirus exposure and HLA in healthy donors. PCR was performed using 60 Vbeta and 13 Jbeta primers. Measured with immunoSEQ multiplex PCR; TCRdb has only the in-frame clones, and not every one. The sample carries hundreds of thousands of clones, around 90% recorded once. Study results and limitations: Earlier analysis yielded a pattern in which most TCR beta V segments were productive about 90% or about 30% of the time. Whilst most TCR sequences proved rare, a subset of public TCRs occurred across many donors. Owing to their indistinguishability, certain V segments, notably TRBV6-2 and TRBV6-3, were excluded.

The CDR3 sequence is 15 residues long. Trimming removed 2 bases from V and 4 bases from J, with 13 bases in between. The germline V gene has CDR1 SGDLS and CDR2 YYNGEE. Worth noting for this clone: What it recognizes is unknown.

The sample taken for sequencing was PBMCs. The rearrangement links TRBV9 to TRBJ2-1; a weak D match, TRBD2 (6 bases). The clonotype originates from a woman aged 18-35 years in good health and CMV-seronegative. CDR3 residues: CASSVDSGSYNEQFF. In nucleotides, the CDR3 is TGTGCCAGCAGCGTTGATAGCGGTTCTTACAATGAGCAGTTCTTC.